The rows below give T cell receptor beta chains drawn from one sample of a study of CD8 T cells in ankylosing spondylitis. TCRdb recomputed calls from the 5' RACE reads with MiXCR, one row per CDR3 protein. The sample records approximately 260,000 distinct CDR3 sequences, 15% to 20% being singletons. The source material was blood, either unsorted or a sorted T cell fraction (not recorded which). All receptors derive from a male donor with ankylosing spondylitis or in good health (not recorded which). The CDR3 runs from the conserved cysteine through the conserved F or W. D genes are given only for firm matches. A clone size is listed for some rows: how often the clone was seen (once, few, many), or a class if it is expanded.

abundance: many
v_gene: TRBV12-3/TRBV12-4
len: 10
d_gene: -
j_gene: TRBJ2-3
CDR3nt: TGTGCCAGCAGTTTAACTACGCAGTATTTT
CDR3aa: CASSLTTQYF

abundance: few
v_gene: TRBV6-5
len: 15
d_gene: TRBD1
j_gene: TRBJ2-7
CDR3nt: TGTGCCAGCAGTTACTCGGGGACAGGTCTTAACGAGCAGTACTTC
CDR3aa: CASSYSGTGLNEQYF

abundance: many
v_gene: TRBV27
len: 14
d_gene: TRBD1
j_gene: TRBJ2-5
CDR3nt: TGTGCCAGCAGTGGAGGGACAGGGTATGAGACCCAGTACTTC
CDR3aa: CASSGGTGYETQYF

abundance: -
v_gene: TRBV6-1
len: 13
d_gene: -
j_gene: TRBJ2-1
CDR3nt: TGTGCCAGCAGGCCTACCGCGATCAATGAGCAGTTCTTC
CDR3aa: CASRPTAINEQFF

abundance: few
v_gene: TRBV5-6
len: 15
d_gene: -
j_gene: TRBJ2-3
CDR3nt: TGTGCCAGCAGCTCATCCTGGTCAAGCACAGATACGCAGTATTTT
CDR3aa: CASSSSWSSTDTQYF

abundance: many
v_gene: TRBV12-3/TRBV12-4
len: 17
d_gene: TRBD2
j_gene: TRBJ2-1
CDR3nt: TGTGCCAGCAGTGCCCCCGGGACTAGCGGGACAATCGGTGAGCAGTTCTTC
CDR3aa: CASSAPGTSGTIGEQFF

abundance: -
v_gene: TRBV9
len: 14
d_gene: -
j_gene: TRBJ2-5
CDR3nt: TGTGCCAGCAGCGCCTCAATAAACACGGAGACCCAGTACTTC
CDR3aa: CASSASINTETQYF

abundance: few
v_gene: TRBV7-9
len: 16
d_gene: -
j_gene: TRBJ1-3
CDR3nt: TGTGCCAGCAGTGACCGGACGGAGATTTGGGGAAACACCATATATTTT
CDR3aa: CASSDRTEIWGNTIYF

abundance: once
v_gene: TRBV4-2
len: 14
d_gene: -
j_gene: TRBJ2-7
CDR3nt: TGTGCCAGCAGCCAAGATGGGGCAGGGGTAGAGCAGTACTTC
CDR3aa: CASSQDGAGVEQYF

abundance: -
v_gene: TRBV7-9
len: 16
d_gene: -
j_gene: TRBJ2-7
CDR3nt: TGTGCCAGCAGCCCTACGCGGGGATTGAGCTCCTACGAGCAGTACTTC
CDR3aa: CASSPTRGLSSYEQYF

abundance: many
v_gene: TRBV9
len: 14
d_gene: TRBD2
j_gene: TRBJ2-1
CDR3nt: TGTGCCAGCAGCCAGGGGACTAGCGGGAGCGAGCAGTTCTTC
CDR3aa: CASSQGTSGSEQFF

abundance: -
v_gene: TRBV9
len: 14
d_gene: TRBD1
j_gene: TRBJ2-3
CDR3nt: TGTGCCAGCAGCGCGGACAGGGGATCAGATACGCAGTATTTT
CDR3aa: CASSADRGSDTQYF

abundance: many
v_gene: TRBV29-1
len: 10
d_gene: -
j_gene: TRBJ2-7
CDR3nt: TGCAGCGTTGTCGAGTACGAGCAGTACTTC
CDR3aa: CSVVEYEQYF

abundance: -
v_gene: TRBV10-2
len: 15
d_gene: -
j_gene: TRBJ2-7
CDR3nt: TGCGCCAGCAGTGAGTACGGAGGGAGCTCCTACGAGCAGTACTTC
CDR3aa: CASSEYGGSSYEQYF

abundance: -
v_gene: TRBV29-1
len: 16
d_gene: TRBD2
j_gene: TRBJ2-1
CDR3nt: TGCAGCGTTGAAGATCCTAGCGGGAGAATCTACAATGAGCAGTTCTTC
CDR3aa: CSVEDPSGRIYNEQFF

abundance: -
v_gene: TRBV29-1
len: 13
d_gene: -
j_gene: TRBJ2-1
CDR3nt: TGCAGCCCTGTGAGGGCCACGGCCAATGAGCAGTTCTTC
CDR3aa: CSPVRATANEQFF

abundance: few
v_gene: TRBV27
len: 17
d_gene: -
j_gene: TRBJ1-6
CDR3nt: TGTGCCAGCAGTAAGCTCCCGTTAACAGGGTCGGGTTCACCCCTCCACTTT
CDR3aa: CASSKLPLTGSGSPLHF

abundance: -
v_gene: TRBV27
len: 15
d_gene: TRBD2
j_gene: TRBJ2-4
CDR3nt: TGTGCCAGCAGCCCATTCAGGGAGGGACTTTTCATTCAGTACTTC
CDR3aa: CASSPFREGLFIQYF

abundance: -
v_gene: TRBV18
len: 16
d_gene: TRBD2
j_gene: TRBJ2-1
CDR3nt: TGTGCCAGCTCACCACCCGGGAGGAGCTCCTACAATGAGCAGTTCTTC
CDR3aa: CASSPPGRSSYNEQFF

abundance: many
v_gene: TRBV5-1
len: 14
d_gene: -
j_gene: TRBJ2-5
CDR3nt: TGCGCCAGCAGCTCCCTGGAGTTGGCAGAGACCCAGTACTTC
CDR3aa: CASSSLELAETQYF

abundance: few
v_gene: TRBV5-1
len: 14
d_gene: -
j_gene: TRBJ2-1
CDR3nt: TGCGCCAGCAGCTTGGCGTCAGAGTACAATGAGCAGTTCTTC
CDR3aa: CASSLASEYNEQFF

abundance: few
v_gene: TRBV9
len: 13
d_gene: TRBD1
j_gene: TRBJ2-7
CDR3nt: TGTGCCAGCAGCTTCCGGGACAGTCTCGAGCAGTACTTC
CDR3aa: CASSFRDSLEQYF

abundance: -
v_gene: TRBV6-2/TRBV6-3
len: 15
d_gene: TRBD2
j_gene: TRBJ2-1
CDR3nt: TGTGCCAGCAGATCCCTAGCGGGAGGCTCCAATGAGCAGTTCTTC
CDR3aa: CASRSLAGGSNEQFF

abundance: few
v_gene: TRBV4-3
len: 18
d_gene: -
j_gene: TRBJ2-1
CDR3nt: TGCGCCAGCAGCCAAGAGATAAGGACATTTAACTCCTACAATGAGCAGTTCTTC
CDR3aa: CASSQEIRTFNSYNEQFF

abundance: -
v_gene: TRBV7-9
len: 17
d_gene: TRBD2
j_gene: TRBJ2-1
CDR3nt: TGTGCCAGCATACTAGGCGGCCTAGCGGGAGGGCCCTATGAGCAGTTCTTC
CDR3aa: CASILGGLAGGPYEQFF

abundance: many
v_gene: TRBV4-1
len: 14
d_gene: -
j_gene: TRBJ1-1
CDR3nt: TGCGCCAGCAGCTACGGAGATGGGGACACTGAAGCTTTCTTT
CDR3aa: CASSYGDGDTEAFF

abundance: few
v_gene: TRBV20-1
len: 13
d_gene: TRBD2
j_gene: TRBJ2-1
CDR3nt: TGCAGTGCGAGTAGACTAGCGGGGCGGGAGCAGTTCTTC
CDR3aa: CSASRLAGREQFF

abundance: -
v_gene: TRBV11-2
len: 15
d_gene: TRBD1
j_gene: TRBJ2-7
CDR3nt: TGTGCCAGCAGCGGGATCGGGACAGGATTGGACGAGCAGTACTTC
CDR3aa: CASSGIGTGLDEQYF

abundance: few
v_gene: TRBV4-3
len: 19
d_gene: TRBD2
j_gene: TRBJ2-1
CDR3nt: TGCGCCAGCAGCCAGAGACTAGCGGCAGTTTCCACTGACAATAATGAGCAGTTCTTC
CDR3aa: CASSQRLAAVSTDNNEQFF

abundance: -
v_gene: TRBV3-1
len: 13
d_gene: -
j_gene: TRBJ2-1
CDR3nt: TGTGCCAGCAGCCAAGTCAAGGACAATGAGCAGTTCTTC
CDR3aa: CASSQVKDNEQFF

abundance: -
v_gene: TRBV4-1
len: 14
d_gene: -
j_gene: TRBJ2-7
CDR3nt: TGCGCCAGCAGCCAAGATGCAGCCTCCTACGAGCAGTACTTC
CDR3aa: CASSQDAASYEQYF

abundance: few
v_gene: TRBV29-1
len: 13
d_gene: -
j_gene: TRBJ1-2
CDR3nt: TGCAGCGTTGACTACGGGTACTTGGGGGGCTACACCTTC
CDR3aa: CSVDYGYLGGYTF

abundance: -
v_gene: TRBV2
len: 15
d_gene: TRBD1
j_gene: TRBJ2-1
CDR3nt: TGTGCCAGCAGTCTCTCTGGGACAGGGACATATGAGCAGTTCTTC
CDR3aa: CASSLSGTGTYEQFF

abundance: -
v_gene: TRBV4-2
len: 23
d_gene: TRBD1
j_gene: TRBJ2-1
CDR3nt: TGTGCCAGCAGCCTACCGACAGGGGCGCTAGCTGGACAACCTGCCGGAACCTACAATGAGCAGTTCTTC
CDR3aa: CASSLPTGALAGQPAGTYNEQFF

abundance: few
v_gene: TRBV7-8
len: 15
d_gene: -
j_gene: TRBJ2-7
CDR3nt: TGTGCCAGCAGCTTTTTGAACCCGGGGCCGGACGAGCAGTACTTC
CDR3aa: CASSFLNPGPDEQYF

abundance: -
v_gene: TRBV7-6
len: 16
d_gene: -
j_gene: TRBJ2-5
CDR3nt: TGTGCCAGCAGCTTAGGGTTCCGGCCAGACCAAGAGACCCAGTACTTC
CDR3aa: CASSLGFRPDQETQYF

abundance: many
v_gene: TRBV4-1
len: 17
d_gene: TRBD2
j_gene: TRBJ2-2
CDR3nt: TGCGCCAGCAGCCAAGATTGGCGGGGGGCGCCGATCGGGGAGCTGTTTTTT
CDR3aa: CASSQDWRGAPIGELFF

abundance: -
v_gene: TRBV27
len: 13
d_gene: -
j_gene: TRBJ2-3
CDR3nt: TGTGCCAGCAGTTTCCGACTAGCAGATACGCAGTATTTT
CDR3aa: CASSFRLADTQYF

abundance: -
v_gene: TRBV27
len: 13
d_gene: -
j_gene: TRBJ2-1
CDR3nt: TGTGCCAGCAGACGAAGAGATTACAATGAGCAGTTCTTC
CDR3aa: CASRRRDYNEQFF

abundance: few
v_gene: TRBV7-9
len: 15
d_gene: TRBD2
j_gene: TRBJ2-7
CDR3nt: TGTGCCAGCAGCTTTAAGCTAGCGGACTCCTACGAGCAGTACTTC
CDR3aa: CASSFKLADSYEQYF

abundance: many
v_gene: TRBV4-2
len: 15
d_gene: TRBD2
j_gene: TRBJ2-1
CDR3nt: TGTGCCAGCAGCCAAGGACTAGCGGGAGATAATGAGCAGTTCTTC
CDR3aa: CASSQGLAGDNEQFF

abundance: many
v_gene: TRBV4-3
len: 18
d_gene: TRBD2
j_gene: TRBJ2-3
CDR3nt: TGCGCCAGCAGCCAAGAAGCGAAAGGGACTAGCGTCTCAGATACGCAGTATTTT
CDR3aa: CASSQEAKGTSVSDTQYF

abundance: -
v_gene: TRBV6-2/TRBV6-3
len: 17
d_gene: -
j_gene: TRBJ2-1
CDR3nt: TGTGCCAGCAGTTACTCCGTAGAAATTAGCTCCTACAATGAGCAGTTCTTC
CDR3aa: CASSYSVEISSYNEQFF

abundance: few
v_gene: TRBV28
len: 14
d_gene: -
j_gene: TRBJ2-3
CDR3nt: TGTGCCAGCAGTCCTCCGGACGGGGGAGATACGCAGTATTTT
CDR3aa: CASSPPDGGDTQYF

abundance: few
v_gene: TRBV29-1
len: 13
d_gene: TRBD1
j_gene: TRBJ2-5
CDR3nt: TGCAGCGTTGTCCCGGGACAGGGATCGGGCCAGTACTTC
CDR3aa: CSVVPGQGSGQYF

abundance: many
v_gene: TRBV27
len: 14
d_gene: TRBD2
j_gene: TRBJ2-7
CDR3nt: TGTGCCAGCATCAGGACTAGCGGGTCATACGAGCAGTACTTC
CDR3aa: CASIRTSGSYEQYF

abundance: -
v_gene: TRBV20-1
len: 12
d_gene: -
j_gene: TRBJ2-7
CDR3nt: TGCAGTGCCAGGGGTGGAGCCTACGAGCAGTACTTC
CDR3aa: CSARGGAYEQYF

abundance: -
v_gene: TRBV7-9
len: 17
d_gene: -
j_gene: TRBJ2-2
CDR3nt: TGTGCCAGCAGCTTAGTCGTGACGGTGAGCCCCCCCGGGGAGCTGTTTTTT
CDR3aa: CASSLVVTVSPPGELFF

abundance: few
v_gene: TRBV7-2
len: 16
d_gene: TRBD1
j_gene: TRBJ2-2
CDR3nt: TGTGCCAGCAGCTTAGAAGGGGGCGGGTTGACCGGGGAGCTGTTTTTT
CDR3aa: CASSLEGGGLTGELFF

abundance: many
v_gene: TRBV29-1
len: 15
d_gene: -
j_gene: TRBJ2-3
CDR3nt: TGCAGCTGCAACCCCAGCAGGGAGAGCACAGATACGCAGTATTTT
CDR3aa: CSCNPSRESTDTQYF

abundance: -
v_gene: TRBV27
len: 14
d_gene: -
j_gene: TRBJ1-6
CDR3nt: TGTGCCAGCAGTTTAGGAGGTTGGAATTCACCCCTCCACTTT
CDR3aa: CASSLGGWNSPLHF

abundance: -
v_gene: TRBV29-1
len: 15
d_gene: -
j_gene: TRBJ2-7
CDR3nt: TGCAGCGTTGAAGAAACCGGGACCGAGGGCTACGAGCAGTACTTC
CDR3aa: CSVEETGTEGYEQYF

abundance: -
v_gene: TRBV7-3
len: 14
d_gene: -
j_gene: TRBJ2-2
CDR3nt: TGTGCCAGCAGCACAACTGTCCCCACCGGGGAGCTGTTTTTT
CDR3aa: CASSTTVPTGELFF

abundance: many
v_gene: TRBV9
len: 15
d_gene: -
j_gene: TRBJ2-7
CDR3nt: TGTGCCAGCAGCGTAGGGGCTAGTGGAGCCTACGAGCAGTACTTC
CDR3aa: CASSVGASGAYEQYF

abundance: once
v_gene: TRBV4-3
len: 15
d_gene: -
j_gene: TRBJ2-1
CDR3nt: TGCGCCAGCAGCCAAGATGGGATAGCGTACAATGAGCAGTTCTTC
CDR3aa: CASSQDGIAYNEQFF

abundance: few
v_gene: TRBV5-1
len: 12
d_gene: -
j_gene: TRBJ2-1
CDR3nt: TGCGCCAGCATTGGGGTGAGCAATGAGCAGTTCTTC
CDR3aa: CASIGVSNEQFF